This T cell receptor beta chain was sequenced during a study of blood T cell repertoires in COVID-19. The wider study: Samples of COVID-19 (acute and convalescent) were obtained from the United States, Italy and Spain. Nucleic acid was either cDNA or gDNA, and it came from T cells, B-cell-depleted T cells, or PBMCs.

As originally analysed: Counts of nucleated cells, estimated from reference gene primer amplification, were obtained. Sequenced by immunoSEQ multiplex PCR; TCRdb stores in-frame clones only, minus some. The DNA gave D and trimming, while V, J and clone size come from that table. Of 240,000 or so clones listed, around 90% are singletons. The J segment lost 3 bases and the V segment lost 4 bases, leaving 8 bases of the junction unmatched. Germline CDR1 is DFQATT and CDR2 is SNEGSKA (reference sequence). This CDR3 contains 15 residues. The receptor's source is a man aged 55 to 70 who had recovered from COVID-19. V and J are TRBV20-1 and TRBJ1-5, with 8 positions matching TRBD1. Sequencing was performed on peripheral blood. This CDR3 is CSAIEGTGTNQPQHF. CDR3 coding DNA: TGCAGTGCTATTGAGGGGACAGGAACCAATCAGCCCCAGCATTTT.